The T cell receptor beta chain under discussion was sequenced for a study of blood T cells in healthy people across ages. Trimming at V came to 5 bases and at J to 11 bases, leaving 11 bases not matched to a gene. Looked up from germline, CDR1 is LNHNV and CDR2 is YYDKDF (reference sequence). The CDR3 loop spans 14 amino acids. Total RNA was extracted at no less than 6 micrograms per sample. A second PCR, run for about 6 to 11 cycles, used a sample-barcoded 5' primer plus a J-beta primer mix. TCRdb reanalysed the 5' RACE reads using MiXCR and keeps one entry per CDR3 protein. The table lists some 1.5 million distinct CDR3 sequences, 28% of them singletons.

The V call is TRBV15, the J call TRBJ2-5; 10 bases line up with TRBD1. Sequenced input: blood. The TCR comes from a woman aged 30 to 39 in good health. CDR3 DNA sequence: TGTGCCACCAGCGGACGGACAGGGGGGAATGAGCAGTACTTC. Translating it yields CATSGRTGGNEQYF.